Below, 17 T cell receptor beta chains from the same sample are listed, as sequenced in a study of cytomegalovirus exposure and HLA in healthy donors. Primers: 60 Vbeta forward and 13 Jbeta reverse. Assay used: immunoSEQ multiplex PCR; TCRdb lists only in-frame clones, some missing. The data show about 120,000 clones, 70% to 80% seen once. Sequencing used PBMCs. The receptors originated from a middle-aged woman in good health and CMV-seropositive.

The chain carries TRBV6-1 and TRBJ1-6; D may be TRBD1 (6 bases). The V and J ends lost 5 bases and 4 bases respectively, with 12 bases between them. The CDR3 is 15 amino acids. Germline V CDR1 and CDR2: MNHNS, SASEGT. The CDR3 bases are TGTGCCAGCAGTCAAACAGGGAATTATAATTCACCCCTCCACTTT. This translates into CASSQTGNYNSPLHF.

This clone has a handful of counts. The gene calls are TRBV5-1 and TRBJ1-6, with TRBD1 matching over 8 bases. The V gene end was trimmed by 1 base and the J gene end by 5 bases; junction bases not matched to a gene: 8. The CDR3 has 17 residues. Germline V gene data show CDR1 as SGHRS and CDR2 as YFSETQ. The CDR3, as DNA: TGCGCCAGCAGCTTGATCGGGCAGGGGGCCCATAATTCACCCCTCCACTTT. This gives the protein CASSLIGQGAHNSPLHF.

This clone was counted only a few times. The gene calls are TRBV5-1 and TRBJ1-4, with D possibly TRBD1 on 5 matching bases. Trimming stripped 4 bases from V and 5 bases from J, with 12 bases between. Germline V gene sequence: CDR1 SGHRS, CDR2 YFSETQ. The CDR3 runs to 14 residues. The CDR3 spells CASSEQQVNEKLFF. The CDR3 region has the DNA TGCGCCAGCAGCGAACAACAGGTGAATGAAAAACTGTTTTTT.

This chain joins TRBV18 and TRBJ2-1, with 10 positions matching TRBD2. The V gene's germline CDR1 is KGHSH and CDR2 LQKENI. With 6 bases clipped from V and 8 bases from J, the junction kept 16 bases outside the gene matches. The CDR3 extends over 17 amino acids. In nucleotides, the CDR3 is TGTGCCAGCTCGCCCTGGCGCGGTAGCGGGGGGCAGGATGAGCAGTTCTTC. Its protein product is CASSPWRGSGGQDEQFF.

J is TRBJ2-7 and V is TRBV5-4; 9 bases match TRBD1. V gave up 5 bases and J gave up 2 bases; unmatched junction bases: 8. The CDR3 sequence is 15 residues long. The germline V gene has CDR1 SGHNT and CDR2 YYREEE (reference sequence). CDR3 bases: TGTGCCAGCAGTCAAACTTGGACAGGGGCCTACGAGCAGTACTTC. Translation gives CASSQTWTGAYEQYF. The variable domain in full, with the rest retrieved from reference TRBV5-4 and TRBJ2-7, is ETGVTQSPTHLIKTRGQQVTLRCSSQSGHNTVSWYQQALGQGPQFIFQYYREEENGRGNFPPRFSGLQFPNYSSELNVNALELDDSALYLCASSQTWTGAYEQYFGPGTRLTVT.

The DNA for the CDR3 is TGTGCCAGCAGTGACTGGACTAGCGGGGACACCGGGGAGCTGTTTTTT. Protein sequence: CASSDWTSGDTGELFF. V usage is TRBV6-4 and J usage is TRBJ2-2; 12 bases map to TRBD2. The germline V gene encodes CDR1 MRHNA and CDR2 SNTAGT. This CDR3 is built from 16 residues. The V and J ends lost 1 base and 3 bases, in that order; junction bases with no gene match: 0.

This rearrangement joins TRBV5-1 to TRBJ2-5; D gene uncertain. V lost 7 bases, J lost 2 bases, and 9 bases lay in between. This CDR3 spans 12 amino acids. Germline values: CDR1 SGHRS, CDR2 YFSETQ. The CDR3 here is CASSGNQETQYF. Written as DNA, the CDR3 is TGCGCCAGCTCAGGAAATCAAGAGACCCAGTACTTC. The full variable domain, completed using reference TRBV5-1 and TRBJ2-5, is KAGVTQTPRYLIKTRGQQVTLSCSPISGHRSVSWYQQTPGQGLQFLFEYFSETQRNKGNFPGRFSGRQFSNSRSEMNVSTLELGDSALYLCASSGNQETQYFGPGTRLLVL.

The CDR3 DNA follows: TGTGCCAGCAGCTTAGAAGGGGGCCCCTATGGCTACACCTTC. It encodes CASSLEGGPYGYTF. The genes are TRBV7-2 and TRBJ1-2, with TRBD1 matching over 7 bases. The length of the CDR3 is 14 residues. V was clipped by 1 base and J by 4 bases; unmatched bases: 3. Germline CDR1 is SGHTA and CDR2 is FQGNSA.

The count of this clone is one. This rearrangement joins TRBV6-1 to TRBJ1-2; 8 bases map to TRBD1. V gave up 2 bases and J gave up 6 bases; unmatched junction bases: 5. CDR3 length equals 14 residues. Germline-derived CDR1 and CDR2 are MNHNS and SASEGT. The CDR3 sequence: CASSESRGRDGYTF. For the CDR3, the DNA is TGTGCCAGCAGTGAAAGCAGGGGGCGGGATGGCTACACCTTC.

The V and J genes are TRBV10-1 and TRBJ2-7; the match to TRBD2 covers 14 bases. Trimming took 5 bases from V and 7 from J; bases not matched to a gene: 7. Germline assignment: CDR1 WNHNN and CDR2 SYGVQD (reference sequence). This CDR3 is built from 15 residues. Here the CDR3 reads CASSTGTSGGYEQYF. In nucleotides, the CDR3 is TGCGCCAGCAGTACCGGGACTAGCGGGGGCTATGAGCAGTACTTC.

The genes are TRBV21-1 and TRBJ2-1; TRBD1 is the table's D call, not checked against the DNA. TRBV21-1 corresponds to a pseudogene. This CDR3 is built from 16 residues. The CDR3, as DNA: TGTGCCAGCAGCAAATCAGGTGGGCACTCCTACAATGAGCAGTTCTTC. This codes for CASSKSGGHSYNEQFF.

J is TRBJ1-1 and V is TRBV15; 9 bases fit TRBD1. V trimming: 6 bases; J trimming: 4 bases; junction bases outside the gene matches: 3. This CDR3 is built from 13 residues. Per germline, CDR1 LNHNV and CDR2 YYDKDF (reference sequence). CDR3 sequence: CATRGTGFTEAFF. CDR3 nucleotide sequence: TGTGCCACCAGGGGGACAGGGTTCACTGAAGCTTTCTTT.

This CDR3 reads CASRAQGGGYTF. CDR3 DNA sequence: TGTGCCAGCAGAGCACAGGGGGGCGGCTACACCTTC. The V gene is TRBV25-1, the J gene TRBJ1-2; 8 bases agree with TRBD1. CDR1 is MGHDK, CDR2 SYGVNS, per germline. This CDR3 region has 12 residues. Trimming removed 6 bases from V and 8 bases from J; junction bases left unmatched: 5.

This clone showed up just once. Other DNA sequences in the sample encode the same CDR3. The chain has TRBV30 and TRBJ1-5; no definite D call. This CDR3 has 13 residues. Germline values: CDR1 GTSNPN, CDR2 SVGIG (reference sequence). The germline V and J ends were trimmed by 0 bases and 4 bases, with 7 bases remaining between them. The CDR3 loop reads CAWSVAGNQPQHF. Here the CDR3 DNA reads TGTGCCTGGAGTGTAGCCGGGAATCAGCCCCAGCATTTT.

This clone has a single count. Without the conserved terminal phenylalanine or tryptophan, this CDR3 likely stems from a read error. V gene TRBV5-1 combines with J gene TRBJ1-2; TRBD1 is a possible D gene (6 bases). In germline, CDR1 is SGHRS, CDR2 YFSETQ. This CDR3 has 16 residues. V lost 2 bases and J 4 bases, leaving 18 bases between the germline ends. The CDR3 DNA sequence: TGCGCCAGCAGCTTCGGGGGGCAGAGCCTCTTCTATGGCTACACCCTC. Translating gives CASSFGGQSLFYGYTL.

The gene calls are TRBV4-1 and TRBJ1-2; no firm D call. The V gene's germline CDR1 is MGHRA and CDR2 YSYEKL. V was pared by 0 bases and J by 4 bases, with 9 bases between. The CDR3 loop spans 14 amino acids. CDR3 nucleotides: TGCGCCAGCAGCCAAGACATAGTGTCCTATGGCTACACCTTC. Protein sequence: CASSQDIVSYGYTF.

The V and J genes are TRBV9 and TRBJ1-2; no definite D call. Deletions cut 0 bases from V and 4 bases from J, with 4 bases between. CDR3 size: 12 residues. Per the germline V gene, CDR1 is SGDLS and CDR2 is YYNGEE. The CDR3 here is CASSVVGYGYTF. The CDR3 DNA reads TGTGCCAGCAGCGTAGTCGGCTATGGCTACACCTTC.